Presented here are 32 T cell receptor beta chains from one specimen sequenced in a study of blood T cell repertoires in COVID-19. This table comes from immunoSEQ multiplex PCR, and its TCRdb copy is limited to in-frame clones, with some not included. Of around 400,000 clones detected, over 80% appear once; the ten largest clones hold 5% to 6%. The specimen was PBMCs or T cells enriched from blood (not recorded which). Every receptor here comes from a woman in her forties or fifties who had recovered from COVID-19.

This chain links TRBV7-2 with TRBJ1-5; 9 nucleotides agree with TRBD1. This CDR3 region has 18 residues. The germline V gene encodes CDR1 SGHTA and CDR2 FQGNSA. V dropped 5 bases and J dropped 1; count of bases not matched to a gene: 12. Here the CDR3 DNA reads TGTGCCAGCAGCCCTCAGGGACAGGGATTAGGAAGCAATCAGCCCCAGCATTTT. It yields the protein CASSPQGQGLGSNQPQHF. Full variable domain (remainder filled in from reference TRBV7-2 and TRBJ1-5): GAGVSQSPSNKVTEKGKDVELRCDPISGHTALYWYRQSLGQGLEFLIYFQGNSAPDKSGLPSDRFSAERTGGSVSTLTIQRTQQEDSAVYLCASSPQGQGLGSNQPQHFGDGTRLSIL.

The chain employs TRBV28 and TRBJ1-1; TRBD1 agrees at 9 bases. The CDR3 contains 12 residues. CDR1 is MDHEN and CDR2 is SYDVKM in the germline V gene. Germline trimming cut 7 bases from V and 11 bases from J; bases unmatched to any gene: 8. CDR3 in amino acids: CASTHGQGKAFF. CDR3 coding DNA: TGTGCCAGCACCCACGGACAGGGGAAGGCTTTCTTT. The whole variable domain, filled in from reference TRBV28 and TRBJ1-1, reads DVKVTQSSRYLVKRTGEKVFLECVQDMDHENMFWYRQDPGLGLRLIYFSYDVKMKEKGDIPEGYSVSREKKERFSLILESASTNQTSMYLCASTHGQGKAFFGQGTRLTVV.

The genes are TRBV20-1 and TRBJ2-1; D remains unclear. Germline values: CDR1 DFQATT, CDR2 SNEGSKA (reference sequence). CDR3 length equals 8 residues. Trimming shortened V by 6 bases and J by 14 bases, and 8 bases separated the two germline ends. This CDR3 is CSAGFKFF. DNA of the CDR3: TGCAGTGCCGGGTTTAAGTTCTTC.

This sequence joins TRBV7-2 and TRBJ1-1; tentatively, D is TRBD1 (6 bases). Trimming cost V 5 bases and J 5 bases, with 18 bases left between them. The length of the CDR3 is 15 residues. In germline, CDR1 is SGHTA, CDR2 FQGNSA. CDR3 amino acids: CASSSPPGGRTEAFF. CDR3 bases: TGTGCCAGCAGCAGCCCGCCGGGGGGCCGGACTGAAGCTTTCTTT.

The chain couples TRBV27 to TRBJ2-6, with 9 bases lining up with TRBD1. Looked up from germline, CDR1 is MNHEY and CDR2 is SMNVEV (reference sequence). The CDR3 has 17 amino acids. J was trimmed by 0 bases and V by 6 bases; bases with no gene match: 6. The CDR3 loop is CASRGQGSYSGANVLTF. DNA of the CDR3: TGTGCCAGCAGGGGACAGGGTTCATACTCTGGGGCCAACGTCCTGACTTTC.

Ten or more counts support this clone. The CDR3 sequence: CASSFGLSSGRGNTIYF. CDR3 in DNA: TGTGCCAGCAGCTTCGGTCTAAGTTCAGGGCGTGGAAACACCATATATTTT. This chain connects TRBV7-9 to TRBJ1-3; possible D gene TRBD1, 5 bases. The V gene lost 3 bases and the J gene lost 3 bases, with 18 bases spanning the gap. CDR3 length equals 17 residues. The V gene's germline CDR1 is SEHNR and CDR2 FQNEAQ (reference sequence).

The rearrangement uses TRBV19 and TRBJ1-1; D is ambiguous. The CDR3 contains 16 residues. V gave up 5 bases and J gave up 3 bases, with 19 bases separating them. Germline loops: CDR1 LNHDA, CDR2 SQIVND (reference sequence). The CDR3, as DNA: TGTGCCAGTAGTCCCCAACCCACAGCCCCTTACACTGAAGCTTTCTTT. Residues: CASSPQPTAPYTEAFF.

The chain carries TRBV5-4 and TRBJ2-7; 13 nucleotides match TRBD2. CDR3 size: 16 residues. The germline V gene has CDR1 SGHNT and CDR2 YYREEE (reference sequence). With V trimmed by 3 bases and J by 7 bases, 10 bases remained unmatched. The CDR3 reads CASSSGTSGTGLEQYF. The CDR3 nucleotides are TGTGCCAGCAGCTCCGGGACTAGCGGGACAGGATTGGAGCAGTACTTC.

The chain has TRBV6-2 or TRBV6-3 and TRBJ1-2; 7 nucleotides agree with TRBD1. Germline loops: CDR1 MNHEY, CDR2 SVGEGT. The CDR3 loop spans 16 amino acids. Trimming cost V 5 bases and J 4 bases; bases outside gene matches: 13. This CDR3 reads CASSPDRAGYGYGYTF. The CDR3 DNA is TGTGCCAGCAGTCCCGACAGGGCAGGGTACGGCTATGGCTACACCTTC.

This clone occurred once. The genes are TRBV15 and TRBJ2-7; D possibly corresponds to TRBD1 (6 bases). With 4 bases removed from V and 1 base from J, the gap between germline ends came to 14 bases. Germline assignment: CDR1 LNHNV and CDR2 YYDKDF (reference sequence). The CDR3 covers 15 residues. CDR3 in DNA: TGTGCCACCAGCATAACCACAGGGACGTCCTACGAGCAGTACTTC. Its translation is CATSITTGTSYEQYF.

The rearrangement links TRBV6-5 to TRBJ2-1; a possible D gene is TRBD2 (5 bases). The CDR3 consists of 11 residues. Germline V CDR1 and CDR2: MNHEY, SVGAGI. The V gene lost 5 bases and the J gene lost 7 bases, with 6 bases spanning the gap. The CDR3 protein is CASSRDNEQFF. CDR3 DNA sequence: TGTGCCAGCAGTCGGGATAATGAGCAGTTCTTC.

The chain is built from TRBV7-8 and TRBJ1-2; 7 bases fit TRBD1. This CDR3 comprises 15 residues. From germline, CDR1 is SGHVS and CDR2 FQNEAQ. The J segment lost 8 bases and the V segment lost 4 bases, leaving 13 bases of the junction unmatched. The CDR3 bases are TGTGCCAGCAGCTCCGGGGGACAGAGTGTGGTGGGCTACACCTTC. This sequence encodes CASSSGGQSVVGYTF.

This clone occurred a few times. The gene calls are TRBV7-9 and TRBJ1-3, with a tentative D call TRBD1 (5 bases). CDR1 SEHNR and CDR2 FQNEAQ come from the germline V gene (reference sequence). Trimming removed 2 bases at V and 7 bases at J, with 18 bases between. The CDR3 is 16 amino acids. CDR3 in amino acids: CASSLMDNLPTNTIYF. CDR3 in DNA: TGTGCCAGCAGCTTAATGGACAACCTCCCTACCAACACCATATATTTT.

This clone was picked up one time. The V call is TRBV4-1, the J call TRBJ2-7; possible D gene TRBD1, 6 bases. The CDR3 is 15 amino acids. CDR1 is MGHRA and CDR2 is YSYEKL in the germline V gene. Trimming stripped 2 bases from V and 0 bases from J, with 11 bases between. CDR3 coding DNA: TGCGCCAGCAGCCAACCCGGACAGAGCTCCTACGAGCAGTACTTC. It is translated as CASSQPGQSSYEQYF.

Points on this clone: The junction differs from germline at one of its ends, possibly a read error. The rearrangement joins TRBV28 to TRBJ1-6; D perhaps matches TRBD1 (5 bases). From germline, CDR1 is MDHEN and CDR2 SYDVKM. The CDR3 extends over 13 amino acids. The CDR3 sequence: CASRFEDRGRAVF. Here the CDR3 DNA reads TGTGCCAGCAGGTTCGAGGATAGGGGTCGGGCCGTCTTT.

CDR3 DNA: TGTGCCAGCAGTCGAGGACTAGCGGGAGGGTGGGAGACCCAGTACTTC. Translating gives CASSRGLAGGWETQYF. This rearrangement joins TRBV27 to TRBJ2-5, with 15 bases identical to TRBD2. The CDR3 consists of 16 residues. V lost 5 bases to trimming and J lost 5 bases; unmatched junction nucleotides: 6. CDR1 is MNHEY, CDR2 SMNVEV, per germline (reference sequence).

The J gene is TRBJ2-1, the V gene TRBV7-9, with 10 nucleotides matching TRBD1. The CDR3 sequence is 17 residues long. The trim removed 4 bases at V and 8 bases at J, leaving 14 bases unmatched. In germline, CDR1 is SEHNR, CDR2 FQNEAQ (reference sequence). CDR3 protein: CASSSAVGDRGPDEQFF. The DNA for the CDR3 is TGTGCCAGCAGCTCCGCCGTGGGGGACAGGGGACCCGATGAGCAGTTCTTC.

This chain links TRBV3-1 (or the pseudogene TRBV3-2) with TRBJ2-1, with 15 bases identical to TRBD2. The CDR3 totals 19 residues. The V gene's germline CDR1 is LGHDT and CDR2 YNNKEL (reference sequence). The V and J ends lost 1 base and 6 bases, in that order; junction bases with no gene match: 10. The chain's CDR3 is CASSQGGGGLAGGVNEQFF. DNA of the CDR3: TGTGCCAGCAGCCAAGGGGGCGGGGGACTAGCGGGAGGTGTCAATGAGCAGTTCTTC.

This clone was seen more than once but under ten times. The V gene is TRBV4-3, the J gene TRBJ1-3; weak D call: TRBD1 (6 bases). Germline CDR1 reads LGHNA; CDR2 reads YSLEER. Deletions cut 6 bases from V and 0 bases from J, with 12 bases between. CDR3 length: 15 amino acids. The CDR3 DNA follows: TGCGCCAGCAGACATACAGGGAGCTCTGGAAACACCATATATTTT. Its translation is CASRHTGSSGNTIYF.

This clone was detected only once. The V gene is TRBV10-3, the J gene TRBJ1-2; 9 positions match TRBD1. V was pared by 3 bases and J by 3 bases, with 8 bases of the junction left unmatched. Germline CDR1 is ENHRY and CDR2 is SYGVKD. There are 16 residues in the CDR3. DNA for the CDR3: TGTGCCATCAGTGAACAGGGGGCCCCGACATACTATGGCTACACCTTC. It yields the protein CAISEQGAPTYYGYTF.

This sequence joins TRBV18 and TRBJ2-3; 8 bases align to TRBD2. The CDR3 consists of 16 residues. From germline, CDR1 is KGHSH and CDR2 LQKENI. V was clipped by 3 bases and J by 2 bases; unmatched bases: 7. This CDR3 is CASSPFSGGATDTQYF. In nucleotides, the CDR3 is TGTGCCAGCTCACCGTTTTCCGGGGGGGCCACAGATACGCAGTATTTT.

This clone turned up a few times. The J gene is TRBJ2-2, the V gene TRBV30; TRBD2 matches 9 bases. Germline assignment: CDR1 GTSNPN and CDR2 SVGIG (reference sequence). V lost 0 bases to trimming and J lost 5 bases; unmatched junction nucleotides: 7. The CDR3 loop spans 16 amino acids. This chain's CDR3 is CAWSVLAGVDTGELFF. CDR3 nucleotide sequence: TGTGCCTGGAGTGTATTAGCGGGAGTCGATACCGGGGAGCTGTTTTTT.

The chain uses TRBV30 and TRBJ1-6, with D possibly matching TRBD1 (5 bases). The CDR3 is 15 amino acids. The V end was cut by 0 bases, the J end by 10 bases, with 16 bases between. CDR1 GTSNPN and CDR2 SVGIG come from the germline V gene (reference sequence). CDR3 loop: CAWSVRGGSGSPLHF. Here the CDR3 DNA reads TGTGCCTGGAGTGTACGCGGGGGTTCTGGATCACCCCTCCACTTT.

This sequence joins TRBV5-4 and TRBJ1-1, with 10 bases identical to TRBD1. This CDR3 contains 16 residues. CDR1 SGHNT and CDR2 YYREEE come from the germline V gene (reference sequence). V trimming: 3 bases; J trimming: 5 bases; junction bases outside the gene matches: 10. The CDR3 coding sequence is TGTGCCAGCAGCTCCCGACAGGGGGCGATGAGGACTGAAGCTTTCTTT. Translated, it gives CASSSRQGAMRTEAFF.

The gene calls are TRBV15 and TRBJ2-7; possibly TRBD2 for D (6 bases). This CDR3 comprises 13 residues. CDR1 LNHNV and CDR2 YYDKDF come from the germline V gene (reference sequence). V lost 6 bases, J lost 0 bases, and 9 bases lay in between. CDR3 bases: TGTGCCACCAGTAGGGACTCCTCCTACGAGCAGTACTTC. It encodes CATSRDSSYEQYF.

The CDR3 region is CASRPGEQPNTEAFF. In nucleotides, the CDR3 is TGTGCCAGCAGACCCGGGGAACAGCCGAACACTGAAGCTTTCTTT. The V and J genes are TRBV6-5 and TRBJ1-1; D is unclear. The V gene's germline CDR1 is MNHEY and CDR2 SVGAGI. This CDR3 region has 15 residues. V was pared by 6 bases and J by 1 base, with 15 bases between.

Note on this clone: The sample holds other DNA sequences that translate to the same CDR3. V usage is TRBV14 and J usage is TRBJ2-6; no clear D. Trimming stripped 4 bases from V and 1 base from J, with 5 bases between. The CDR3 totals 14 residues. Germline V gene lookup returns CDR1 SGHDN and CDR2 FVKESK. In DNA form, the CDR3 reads TGTGCCAGCAGCCGTCGGTCTGGGGCCAACGTCCTGACTTTC. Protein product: CASSRRSGANVLTF. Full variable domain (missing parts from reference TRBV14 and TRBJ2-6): EAGVTQFPSHSVIEKGQTVTLRCDPISGHDNLYWYRRVMGKEIKFLLHFVKESKQDESGMPNNRFLAERTGGTYSTLKVQPAELEDSGVYFCASSRRSGANVLTFGAGSRLTVL.

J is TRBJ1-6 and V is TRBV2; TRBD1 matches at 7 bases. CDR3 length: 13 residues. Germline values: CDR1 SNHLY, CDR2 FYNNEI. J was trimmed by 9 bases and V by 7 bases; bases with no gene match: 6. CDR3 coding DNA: TGTGCCAGCACATTTTCAGGGGGTTCACCCCTCCACTTT. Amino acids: CASTFSGGSPLHF.

The CDR3 DNA is TGTGCCAGCACCCTGGGGGGGACTGAAGCTTTCTTT. Translated, it gives CASTLGGTEAFF. This rearrangement joins TRBV7-2 to TRBJ1-1; maybe TRBD1 (5 bases). Trimming stripped 7 bases from V and 5 bases from J, with 11 bases between. Germline V lookup: CDR1 SGHTA, CDR2 FQGNSA. There are 12 residues in the CDR3.

CDR3: CAISRDSQSTDTQYF. CDR3 nucleotide sequence: TGTGCCATCAGTCGGGACTCGCAAAGCACAGATACGCAGTATTTT. The chain is built from TRBV10-3 and TRBJ2-3; a possible D gene is TRBD2 (6 bases). The V end was cut by 5 bases, the J end by 0 bases, with 12 bases between. The CDR3 is 15 amino acids. In germline, CDR1 is ENHRY, CDR2 SYGVKD.

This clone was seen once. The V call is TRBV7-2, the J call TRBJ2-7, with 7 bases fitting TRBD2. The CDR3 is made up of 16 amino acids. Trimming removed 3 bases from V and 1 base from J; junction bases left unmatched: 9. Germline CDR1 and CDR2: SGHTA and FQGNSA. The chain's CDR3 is CASSLGSGMGSYEQYF. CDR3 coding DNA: TGTGCCAGCAGCTTGGGGAGCGGGATGGGATCCTACGAGCAGTACTTC.

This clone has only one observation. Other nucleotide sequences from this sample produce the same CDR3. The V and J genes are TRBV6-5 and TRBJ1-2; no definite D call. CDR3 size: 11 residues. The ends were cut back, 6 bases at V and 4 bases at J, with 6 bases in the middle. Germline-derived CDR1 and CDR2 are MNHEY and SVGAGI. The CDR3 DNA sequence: TGTGCCAGCAGGGCATCCTATGGCTACACCTTC. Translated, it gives CASRASYGYTF.